This TCR beta chain appears in the sequencing data of a study of shared clonotypes between healthy human individuals. The trim removed 3 bases at V and 9 bases at J, leaving 10 bases unmatched. In germline, CDR1 is SQVTM, CDR2 ANQGSEA. The length of the CDR3 is 14 residues. Naive CD8 cells lacked CD45RO and underwent positive selection for CCR7, leaving out terminally differentiated effector memory CD45RA+ cells. Methods used by the authors: ImmunoSEQ yielded junction-only sequences lacking quality scores, so filtering differed. The method was immunoSEQ multiplex PCR; TCRdb's version includes in-frame clones alone and lacks a portion of them. Clone size and V and J calls were adopted from that table, with D and trimming inferred from the DNA. The table lists hundreds of thousands of clones, roughly 96% of them singletons, with over 0.09% in the top ten.

The rearrangement joins TRBV29-1 to TRBJ2-1, with TRBD2 matching over 8 bases. Sequenced: naive CD8+ T cells sorted from blood. This receptor was taken from a woman younger than 45 in good health. CDR3 sequence (DNA): TGCAGCGTTGATCTCTCGGCGGGAGGTCCTGAGCAGTTCTTC. Translating gives CSVDLSAGGPEQFF.